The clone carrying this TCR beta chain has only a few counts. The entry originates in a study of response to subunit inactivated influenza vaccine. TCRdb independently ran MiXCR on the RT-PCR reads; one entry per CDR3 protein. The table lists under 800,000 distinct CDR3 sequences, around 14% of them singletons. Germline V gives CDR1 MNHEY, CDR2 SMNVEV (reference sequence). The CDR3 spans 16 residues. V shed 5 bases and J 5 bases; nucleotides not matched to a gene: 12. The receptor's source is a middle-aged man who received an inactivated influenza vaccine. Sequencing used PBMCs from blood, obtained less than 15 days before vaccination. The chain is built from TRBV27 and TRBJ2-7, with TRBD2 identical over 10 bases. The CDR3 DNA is TGTGCCAGCAGTGACTCCCCGGGACTAGCGATCGACGAGCAGTACTTC. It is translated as CASSDSPGLAIDEQYF.